Reported below is one TCR beta chain. The target antigen is unknown. The sample belongs to a study of PD-1 blockade in classical Hodgkin lymphoma. Time point: newly diagnosed, previously untreated cHL patient sample. Using immunoSEQ multiplex PCR, the repertoire was profiled, and TCRdb retains in-frame clones only, with some absent. The sample has approximately 17,000 clones, 84% seen once. Per germline, CDR1 LNHNV and CDR2 YYDKDF (reference sequence). Trimming removed 7 bases at V and 3 bases at J, with 15 bases between. CDR3 length equals 14 residues. Broader study findings: A reduction in baseline TCR diversity was reportedly seen in newly diagnosed patients relative to healthy donors.

Sequencing was carried out using peripheral blood mononuclear cells (PBMCs). The chain couples TRBV15 to TRBJ1-1; D is perhaps TRBD1 (5 bases). This receptor was taken from a human donor with classical Hodgkin lymphoma. The CDR3, as DNA: TGTGCCACCACACCTCTGTGGGGGGACACTGAAGCTTTCTTT. It yields the protein CATTPLWGDTEAFF. Using reference TRBV15 and TRBJ1-1 for the parts outside the CDR3, the full variable domain is DAMVIQNPRYQVTQFGKPVTLSCSQTLNHNVMYWYQQKSSQAPKLLFHYYDKDFNNEADTPDNFQSRRPNTSFCFLDIRSPGLGDTAMYLCATTPLWGDTEAFFGQGTRLTVV.